This T cell receptor (beta chain) stems from a study of graft-versus-host responses after intestinal transplantation. Trimming left V 5 bases short and J 3 bases short, with 17 bases between. This CDR3 spans 16 amino acids. Comments on this clone: No antigen is known for it.

Clones were read by immunoSEQ multiplex PCR, and TCRdb kept only the in-frame ones, dropping some. This sample has approximately 33,000 clones, with about 86% found just once. This receptor was identified in a human donor who received an intestinal transplant. This chain uses TRBV23-1 with TRBJ1-3; TRBD1 might be the D (6 bases). TRBV23-1 is identified as an open reading frame with a role that is uncertain. The sequencing here drew on unstimulated CD8+ T cells sorted from spleen or lymph node cells, taken before intestinal transplant. The CDR3 DNA is TGCGCCAGCAGTTCCCCACCAGGGGCAGGTGGAAACACCATATATTTT. This codes for CASSSPPGAGGNTIYF.